Sequencing of this T cell receptor (beta chain) was carried out in a study of T cell repertoires in cytomegalovirus infection. The germline gives CDR1 LGHNA, CDR2 YNFKEQ. The CDR3 runs to 19 residues. V was trimmed by 1 base and J by 3 bases, leaving 21 bases between them. TCRdb processed the reads anew with MiXCR; each CDR3 protein has one entry. The sample lists roughly 720,000 distinct CDR3 sequences, under 40% seen once, with around 2.8% in the top ten. Sequencing was performed on PBMCs. The chain links TRBV4-2 to TRBJ1-4; the D gene is possibly TRBD1 (6 bases). The source is a human donor in good health (CMV status not recorded). Some clones in this sample may be carry-over from other donors' samples. CDR3 DNA sequence: TGTGCCAGCAGCCAAGTTGGGAACAGGGCGACGGGACCTAATGAAAAACTGTTTTTT. This sequence encodes CASSQVGNRATGPNEKLFF.